This TCR beta chain was recovered during a study of T cell responses to AZD1222 COVID-19 vaccine. Study observations and caveats: Samples come after the peak T cell response, not at day 14. Spike regions recognized by vaccine-associated CD4 TCRs spanned the protein, led by 160-218 and 743-854. The donor cohort was predominantly white British with a female majority, and clonal diversity may have been underestimated.

V dropped 4 bases and J dropped 0 bases, with 10 bases sitting between them. CDR1 and CDR2 from the germline V gene are SGHAT and FQNNGV. There are 15 residues in the CDR3. Sequenced by immunoSEQ multiplex PCR; TCRdb stores in-frame clones only, minus some. The table shows 95,000 to 100,000 clones, with around 84% occurring only once. On this clone itself: What it binds is unknown.

This chain links TRBV11-2 with TRBJ1-3; D might be TRBD1 (5 bases). This clonotype was sampled from an adult in good health. This specimen consisted of peripheral blood, obtained on day 0 of AZD1222 vaccination. The CDR3 bases are TGTGCCAGCAGCTCGGGACCGTACTCTGGAAACACCATATATTTT. This encodes CASSSGPYSGNTIYF.